A single sample is the source of the 22 T cell receptor beta chains below, sequenced in a study of T cells after yellow fever vaccination. Using its own MiXCR run on the 5' RACE reads, TCRdb lists one record per CDR3 protein. The sample includes hundreds of thousands of distinct CDR3 sequences, approximately 8% of them seen just once. The source material was PBMCs, sampled around 45 days after the first yellow fever vaccination. The source is a man between 18 and 29 years old who received the YFV17D yellow fever vaccine.

The chain couples TRBV27 to TRBJ1-2; no clear D. Germline V gene data show CDR1 as MNHEY and CDR2 as SMNVEV (reference sequence). This CDR3 comprises 14 residues. V was cut by 3 bases and J by 4 bases, with 12 bases left in between. CDR3 region: CASSFFPPSYGYTF. Written as DNA, the CDR3 is TGTGCCAGCAGTTTCTTTCCTCCTTCCTATGGCTACACCTTC.

In its sample, this clonotype was seen many times. The chain uses TRBV27 and TRBJ1-1, with D unresolved. The CDR3 is 13 amino acids. The germline V and J ends were trimmed by 3 bases and 1 base, with 6 bases remaining between them. The germline V gene encodes CDR1 MNHEY and CDR2 SMNVEV (reference sequence). CDR3 sequence: CASSFNPNTEAFF. In DNA, the CDR3 is TGTGCCAGCAGTTTCAACCCGAACACTGAAGCTTTCTTT.

This clonotype has only a few counts. The chain links TRBV2 to TRBJ2-5, with D possibly being TRBD2 (5 bases). The length of the CDR3 is 14 residues. Germline CDR1 and CDR2: SNHLY and FYNNEI. The V and J ends lost 2 bases and 1 base respectively, with 8 bases between them. CDR3: CASSELRVQETQYF. CDR3 DNA sequence: TGTGCCAGCAGTGAACTGAGGGTCCAAGAGACCCAGTACTTC.

This clonotype was observed a few times. This chain uses TRBV5-5 with TRBJ1-5; a weak D match, TRBD1 (5 bases). Trimming took off 1 base at V and 1 base at J, with 12 bases between the two ends. This CDR3 spans 16 amino acids. Germline loops: CDR1 SGHKS, CDR2 YYEKEE (reference sequence). CDR3 region: CASSLRLRDSNQPQHF. The CDR3 coding sequence is TGTGCCAGCAGCTTGCGGCTCCGGGACAGCAATCAGCCCCAGCATTTT.

The sample holds a few counts of this clonotype. This sequence joins TRBV11-1 and TRBJ2-1; 9 nucleotides line up with TRBD1. In germline, CDR1 is SGHAT, CDR2 FQDESV (reference sequence). The CDR3 consists of 18 residues. Trimming at V came to 6 bases and at J to 6 bases, leaving 18 bases not matched to a gene. The chain's CDR3 is CASRPTGGGSSVVNEQFF. The CDR3 coding sequence is TGTGCCAGCAGACCAACAGGGGGCGGTTCGAGCGTAGTCAATGAGCAGTTCTTC.

This clonotype was counted between two and nine times. V and J are TRBV29-1 and TRBJ1-2, with D unresolved. The CDR3 has 15 residues. V dropped 3 bases and J dropped 7 bases, with 21 bases sitting between them. Germline loops: CDR1 SQVTM, CDR2 ANQGSEA. In DNA form, the CDR3 reads TGCAGCGTTGAGGTCGGTCGGTTCCCGGGAGGTGGCTACACCTTC. It is translated as CSVEVGRFPGGGYTF.

At least ten counts were recorded for this clonotype. The rearrangement uses TRBV12-3 or TRBV12-4 and TRBJ1-1; D may be TRBD1 (6 bases). The germline V and J ends were trimmed by 3 bases and 5 bases, with 13 bases remaining between them. The CDR3 contains 14 residues. The CDR3 loop reads CASSLNRAGTEAFF. In DNA form, the CDR3 reads TGTGCCAGCAGTTTGAACAGGGCGGGAACTGAAGCTTTCTTT.

The chain is built from TRBV4-2 and TRBJ2-1; 10 nucleotides agree with TRBD2. The V gene's germline CDR1 is LGHNA and CDR2 YNFKEQ. This CDR3 has 17 residues. V trimming: 2 bases; J trimming: 4 bases; junction bases outside the gene matches: 8. CDR3 sequence: CASSQNLPSGGYNEQFF. DNA for the CDR3: TGTGCCAGCAGCCAAAACTTACCTAGCGGGGGATACAATGAGCAGTTCTTC.

This clonotype was found a few times. V and J are TRBV7-6 and TRBJ1-1; D ambiguous. The CDR3 consists of 14 residues. Germline CDR1 reads SGHVS; CDR2 reads FNYEAQ. V lost 2 bases and J lost 4, with 11 bases in between. CDR3 DNA: TGTGCCAGCAGCTTATGGCGGGAGAGCACTGAAGCTTTCTTT. This sequence encodes CASSLWRESTEAFF.

This clonotype was seen a few times. The J gene is TRBJ2-5, the V gene TRBV11-2, with D possibly TRBD2 on 6 matching bases. This CDR3 contains 14 residues. Trimming took off 5 bases at V and 5 bases at J, with 15 bases between the two ends. The V gene's germline CDR1 is SGHAT and CDR2 FQNNGV. The CDR3 bases are TGTGCCAGCAGCCAGCCCGGGGGAGGTGAGACCCAGTACTTC. It translates to CASSQPGGGETQYF.

This clonotype was detected a few times. CDR3: CASRETSGAYNEQFF. The CDR3 nucleotides read TGTGCCAGCAGAGAGACTAGCGGAGCTTACAATGAGCAGTTCTTC. The chain couples TRBV28 to TRBJ2-1, with TRBD2 matching 9 bases. The V segment lost 6 bases and the J segment 4 bases; nucleotides outside the gene matches: 7. The CDR3 contains 15 residues. Germline CDR1 reads MDHEN; CDR2 reads SYDVKM. Based on the CDR3 plus reference TRBV28 and TRBJ2-1, the full variable domain is DVKVTQSSRYLVKRTGEKVFLECVQDMDHENMFWYRQDPGLGLRLIYFSYDVKMKEKGDIPEGYSVSREKKERFSLILESASTNQTSMYLCASRETSGAYNEQFFGPGTRLTVL.

This clonotype was recorded at least ten times. The chain couples TRBV11-2 to TRBJ1-2; D remains unclear. Germline V gives CDR1 SGHAT, CDR2 FQNNGV. V was clipped by 0 bases and J by 4 bases, with 3 bases between them. CDR3 length: 12 amino acids. This chain's CDR3 is CASSLEPYGYTF. As DNA, the CDR3 is TGTGCCAGCAGCTTAGAACCCTATGGCTACACCTTC.

This clonotype was detected a few times. The chain combines TRBV12-3 or TRBV12-4 with TRBJ2-2; 7 bases are shared with TRBD1. Trimming removed 6 bases from V and 12 bases from J; junction bases left unmatched: 4. The CDR3 has 11 residues. DNA for the CDR3: TGTGCCAGCAGCCGACAGGGCAAGCTGTTTTTT. This gives the protein CASSRQGKLFF.

The J gene is TRBJ2-1, the V gene TRBV10-1, with 7 nucleotides matching TRBD2. Trimming at V came to 2 bases and at J to 4 bases, leaving 8 bases not matched to a gene. The CDR3 is 16 residues long. From germline, CDR1 is WNHNN and CDR2 SYGVQD (reference sequence). CDR3 bases: TGCGCCAGCAGTGAGCGGCGGGGCGGGGGATACAATGAGCAGTTCTTC. Protein: CASSERRGGGYNEQFF.

This clonotype has just a few counts. The CDR3 region has the DNA TGCAGTGCTAGAGAGAGGACAGGGGAGCCCTACGAGCAGTACGTC. Protein: CSARERTGEPYEQYV. This chain joins TRBV20-1 and TRBJ2-7; 9 bases line up with TRBD1. Unmatched junction bases numbered 5, after V lost 0 bases and J lost 2 bases. The CDR3 has 15 residues. The germline CDR1 and CDR2 sequences are DFQATT and SNEGSKA (reference sequence).

The J gene is TRBJ1-1, the V gene TRBV5-1; no definite D call. Germline CDR1 reads SGHRS; CDR2 reads YFSETQ. This CDR3 is built from 13 residues. V lost 1 base, J lost 3 bases, and 7 bases lay in between. This CDR3 reads CASSLSADTEAFF. The CDR3 DNA reads as TGCGCCAGCAGCTTGTCGGCAGACACTGAAGCTTTCTTT. Combining the CDR3 with reference TRBV5-1 and TRBJ1-1 gives the whole variable domain KAGVTQTPRYLIKTRGQQVTLSCSPISGHRSVSWYQQTPGQGLQFLFEYFSETQRNKGNFPGRFSGRQFSNSRSEMNVSTLELGDSALYLCASSLSADTEAFFGQGTRLTVV.

The chain combines TRBV20-1 with TRBJ1-2; D is possibly TRBD1 (5 bases). The CDR3 contains 14 residues. CDR1 DFQATT and CDR2 SNEGSKA come from the germline V gene (reference sequence). The germline V and J ends were trimmed by 6 bases and 5 bases, with 19 bases remaining between them. The CDR3 DNA sequence: TGCAGTGCCGCCGGGCGGGGCGGTGGATATGGCTACACCTTC. This translates into CSAAGRGGGYGYTF.

V and J are TRBV15 and TRBJ2-7; D possibly matches TRBD1 or TRBD2 (5 bases each). The CDR3 contains 14 residues. CDR1 LNHNV and CDR2 YYDKDF come from the germline V gene (reference sequence). Trimming took off 3 bases at V and 2 bases at J, with 11 bases between the two ends. The CDR3 DNA follows: TGTGCCACCAGCAGCCGGGGCTACACCTACGAGCAGTACGTC. Translated, it gives CATSSRGYTYEQYV.

Only a few counts were recorded for this clonotype. J is TRBJ1-1 and V is TRBV30; the D is unclear. Trimming stripped 4 bases from V and 11 bases from J, with 17 bases between. Germline CDR1 and CDR2: GTSNPN and SVGIG (reference sequence). The CDR3 runs to 12 residues. As DNA, the CDR3 is TGTGCCTGGACGAGCGTGGCAGGCTTGGCTTTCTTT. It yields the protein CAWTSVAGLAFF.

In this sample, this clonotype turned up many times. The V gene is TRBV5-1, the J gene TRBJ2-7; D may be TRBD1 (5 bases). The CDR3 totals 14 residues. Trimming took 0 bases from V and 5 from J, leaving 12 bases between them. Per germline, CDR1 SGHRS and CDR2 YFSETQ. The CDR3 region has the DNA TGCGCCAGCAGCTTGGGGGTTATAGGGGACGAGCAGTACGTC. Its protein is CASSLGVIGDEQYV.

This chain uses TRBV7-2 with TRBJ2-3; D remains ambiguous. This CDR3 is 8 amino acids long. The V end lost 3 bases, the J end lost 13 bases, and 2 bases lay between the germline ends. In germline, CDR1 is SGHTA, CDR2 FQGNSA. CDR3 bases: TGTGCCAGCAGCTTGGAGTATTTT. This translates into CASSLEYF.

This clonotype was picked up a small number of times. CDR3 nucleotides: TGTGCCAGCAGCTTGGGACAGGGGGGTCGGCCCCAGCATTTT. It specifies CASSLGQGGRPQHF. The chain is built from TRBV7-2 and TRBJ1-5; TRBD1 matches at 11 bases. The germline V gene encodes CDR1 SGHTA and CDR2 FQGNSA. The CDR3 has 14 amino acids. After removal of 3 bases from V and 9 bases from J, the junction contained 4 bases not matched to a gene.